This T cell receptor beta chain is from a study of blood T cells in healthy people across ages. The second PCR ran about 6 to 12 cycles with a sample-barcoded 5' primer and J-beta primers. TCRdb reprocessed the 5' RACE reads with MiXCR, giving one entry per CDR3 protein. Among about 720,000 distinct CDR3 sequences listed, 20% to 30% were seen once. CDR3 length equals 17 residues. This sample was also put to use in a study of T cells of mothers and their children.

J is TRBJ2-3 and V is TRBV21-1; TRBD1 is the table's D call, not checked against the DNA. TRBV21-1 is a known pseudogene. The sample taken for sequencing was blood. This receptor was obtained from a boy aged 5-17 years in good health. CDR3 loop: CASSKVFRDISTDTQYF. CDR3 sequence (DNA): TGTGCCAGCAGCAAAGTCTTCCGGGACATTAGCACAGATACGCAGTATTTT.